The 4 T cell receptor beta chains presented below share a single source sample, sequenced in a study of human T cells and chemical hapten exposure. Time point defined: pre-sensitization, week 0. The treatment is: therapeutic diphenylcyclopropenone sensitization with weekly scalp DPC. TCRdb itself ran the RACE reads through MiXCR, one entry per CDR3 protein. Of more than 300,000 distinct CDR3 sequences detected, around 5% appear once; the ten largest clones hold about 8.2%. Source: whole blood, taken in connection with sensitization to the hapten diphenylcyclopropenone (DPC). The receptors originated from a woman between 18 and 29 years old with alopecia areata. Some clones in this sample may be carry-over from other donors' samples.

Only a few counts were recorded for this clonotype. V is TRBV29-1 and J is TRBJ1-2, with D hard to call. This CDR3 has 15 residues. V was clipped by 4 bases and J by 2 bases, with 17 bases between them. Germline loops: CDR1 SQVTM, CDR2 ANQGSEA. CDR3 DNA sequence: TGCAGCGTTGGGGGAGGTCACGACATCAACTATGGCTACACCTTC. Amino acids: CSVGGGHDINYGYTF.

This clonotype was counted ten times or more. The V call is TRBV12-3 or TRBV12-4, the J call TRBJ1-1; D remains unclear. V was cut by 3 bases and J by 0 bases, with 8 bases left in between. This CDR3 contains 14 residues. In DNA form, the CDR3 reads TGTGCCAGCAGTTTTAGACCCCTGAACACTGAAGCTTTCTTT. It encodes CASSFRPLNTEAFF.

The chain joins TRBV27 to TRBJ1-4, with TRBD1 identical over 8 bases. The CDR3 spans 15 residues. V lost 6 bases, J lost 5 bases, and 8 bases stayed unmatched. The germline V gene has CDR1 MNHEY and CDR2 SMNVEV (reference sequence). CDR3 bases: TGTGCCAGCAGCTGGTCAGGGGGCGTGAATGAAAAACTGTTTTTT. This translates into CASSWSGGVNEKLFF.

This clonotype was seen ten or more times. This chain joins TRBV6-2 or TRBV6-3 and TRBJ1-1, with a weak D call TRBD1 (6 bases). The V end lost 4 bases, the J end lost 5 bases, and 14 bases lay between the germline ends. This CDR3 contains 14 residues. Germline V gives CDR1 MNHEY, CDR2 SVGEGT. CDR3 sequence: CASSFIWGATEAFF. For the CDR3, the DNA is TGTGCCAGCAGTTTCATCTGGGGGGCTACTGAAGCTTTCTTT.